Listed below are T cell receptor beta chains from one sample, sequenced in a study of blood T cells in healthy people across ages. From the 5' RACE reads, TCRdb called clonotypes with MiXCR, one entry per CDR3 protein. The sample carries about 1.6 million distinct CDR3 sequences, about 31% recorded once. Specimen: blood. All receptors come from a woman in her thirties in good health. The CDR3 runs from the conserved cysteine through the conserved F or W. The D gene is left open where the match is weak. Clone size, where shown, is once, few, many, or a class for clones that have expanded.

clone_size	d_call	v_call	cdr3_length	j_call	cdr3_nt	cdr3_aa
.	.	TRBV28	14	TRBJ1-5	TGTGCCAGCACTACTGGGTCATTCAATCAGCCCCAGCATTTT	CASTTGSFNQPQHF
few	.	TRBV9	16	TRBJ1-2	TGTGCCAGCAGCGCCACACCACTTGACAGCAACTATGGCTACACCTTC	CASSATPLDSNYGYTF
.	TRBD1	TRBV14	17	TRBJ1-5	TGTGCCAGCAGCCAAGTTACTGTGGACAGGGGAGGTCAGCCCCAGCATTTT	CASSQVTVDRGGQPQHF
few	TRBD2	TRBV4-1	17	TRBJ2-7	TGCGCCAGCAGCCAAGATCAGGGACTAGCGGCCTCCTACGAGCAGTACTTC	CASSQDQGLAASYEQYF
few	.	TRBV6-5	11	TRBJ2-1	TGTGCCAGCGCCTCCTACAATGAGCAGTTCTTC	CASASYNEQFF
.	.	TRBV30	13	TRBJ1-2	TGTGCCTGGAGTCCGTCAGACCTGGGCGGCTACACCTTC	CAWSPSDLGGYTF
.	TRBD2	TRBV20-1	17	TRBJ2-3	TGCAGTGCTAGTGAGGGACTAGCGGGGGAGAGCACAGATACGCAGTATTTT	CSASEGLAGESTDTQYF
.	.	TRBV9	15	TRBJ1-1	TGTGCCAGCAGCCCCAAGATTGGTCTGAACACTGAAGCTTTCTTT	CASSPKIGLNTEAFF
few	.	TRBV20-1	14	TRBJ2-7	TGCAGTGCTAGAGCCCTAAGGACAAACTACGAGCAGTACTTC	CSARALRTNYEQYF
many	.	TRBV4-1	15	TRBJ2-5	TGCGCCAGCAGCCAGGTGGACAGACCGGAAGAGACCCAGTACTTC	CASSQVDRPEETQYF
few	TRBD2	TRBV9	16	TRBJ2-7	TGTGCCAGCAGCGTAGATGGTTCGGGAGGCTCGGGCGAGCAGTACTTC	CASSVDGSGGSGEQYF
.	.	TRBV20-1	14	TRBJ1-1	TGCAGTGCTAGACAGGGAGCCCCGAACACTGAAGCTTTCTTT	CSARQGAPNTEAFF
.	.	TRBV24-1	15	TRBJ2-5	TGTGCCACCAGTGACTCCTCAACAGGGTCAGAGGCCCAGTACTTC	CATSDSSTGSEAQYF
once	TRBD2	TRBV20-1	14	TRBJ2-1	TGCAGTGCCCCTAGAAAGATAGCGGGAGGGCTCCAGTTCTTC	CSAPRKIAGGLQFF
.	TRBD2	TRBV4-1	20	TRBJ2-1	TGCGCCAGCAGCCAAGGTAGCGGGGGGGCCATCGTCCGCTCCTACAATGAGCAGTTCTTC	CASSQGSGGAIVRSYNEQFF
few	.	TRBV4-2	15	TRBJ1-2	TGTGCCAGCAGCCAGGTTGTGGATGGTAGCTATGGCTACACCTTC	CASSQVVDGSYGYTF
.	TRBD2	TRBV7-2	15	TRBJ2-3	TGTGCCAGCAGCTATAGCGGGGGGGCCCCAGATACGCAGTATTTT	CASSYSGGAPDTQYF
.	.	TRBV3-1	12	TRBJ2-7	TGTGCCAGCAGCCGGAGCAGAGCCGAGCAGTACTTC	CASSRSRAEQYF
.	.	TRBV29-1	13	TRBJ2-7	TGCAGCGTACCGGGGCAGACCTGCTACGAGCAGTACTTC	CSVPGQTCYEQYF
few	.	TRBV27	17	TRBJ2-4	TGTGCCAGCAATGAACACGGACGGACTCTAGCCAAAAACATTCAGTACTTC	CASNEHGRTLAKNIQYF
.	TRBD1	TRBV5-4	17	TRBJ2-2	TGTGCCAGCAGCCCCCCCGGACAGGGGTCGAACACCGGGGAGCTGTTTTTT	CASSPPGQGSNTGELFF
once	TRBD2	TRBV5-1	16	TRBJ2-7	TGCGCCAGCAGCGAGGAACTAGCGACAACCTCCTACGAGCAGTACTTC	CASSEELATTSYEQYF
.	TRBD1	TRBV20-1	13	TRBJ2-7	TGCAGTGCTGTGAGGGGGCCGGGCTGCGAGCAGTACTTC	CSAVRGPGCEQYF
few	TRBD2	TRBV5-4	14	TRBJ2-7	TGTGCCACAACTCTAGCGGGAGGCCATTACGAGCAGTACTTC	CATTLAGGHYEQYF
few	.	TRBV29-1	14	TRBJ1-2	TGCAGCGCCACGTTCGGGAGAAACCAATATGGCTACACCTTC	CSATFGRNQYGYTF
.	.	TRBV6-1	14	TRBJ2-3	TGTGCCAGCATGGCCTGGGGCGGTACAGATACGCAGTATTTT	CASMAWGGTDTQYF
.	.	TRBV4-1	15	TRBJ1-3	TGCGCCAGCAGCCCCGGCGGGACGCCCGGAAACACCATATATTTT	CASSPGGTPGNTIYF
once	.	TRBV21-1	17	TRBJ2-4	TGTGCCAGCAGCAAAGTAGGTAGCGGGAGGAGGCGAAACATTCAGTACTTC	CASSKVGSGRRRNIQYF